The rows below give T cell receptor beta chains drawn from one sample of a study of blood T cell repertoires in COVID-19. Method: immunoSEQ multiplex PCR; TCRdb's copy keeps in-frame clones and lacks some. The repertoire includes approximately 300,000 clones, around four fifths of them detected once, and around 4.2% sits in the top ten. Sequencing was done on a sample of peripheral blood. The receptors were gathered from a woman between 45 and 60 years old with active or convalescent COVID-19. Both conserved end residues are part of each CDR3. D genes are given only for firm matches. For some rows the clone size is stated as once, few or many, or as a class when expanded; others skip it.

D: TRBD2
size: NA
J: TRBJ2-5
V: TRBV6-1
CDR3: CASSEQGATSGSRETQYF
DNA: TGTGCCAGCAGTGAACAGGGGGCGACTAGCGGGAGTCGGGAGACCCAGTACTTC

D: TRBD2
size: NA
J: TRBJ2-7
V: TRBV7-9
CDR3: CASSLLAGYEQYF
DNA: TGTGCCAGCAGCTTATTAGCGGGGTACGAGCAGTACTTC

D: NA
size: NA
J: TRBJ2-1
V: TRBV29-1
CDR3: CSVVTGSSYNEQFF
DNA: TGCAGCGTTGTAACTGGGAGCTCCTACAATGAGCAGTTCTTC

D: TRBD1
size: NA
J: TRBJ2-7
V: TRBV6-2/TRBV6-3
CDR3: CASSYTGTGSEQYF
DNA: TGTGCCAGCAGTTACACCGGGACAGGGAGCGAGCAGTACTTC

D: NA
size: NA
J: TRBJ2-7
V: TRBV2
CDR3: CASSEGSYEQYF
DNA: TGTGCCAGCAGTGAGGGCAGCTACGAGCAGTACTTC

D: TRBD2
size: NA
J: TRBJ2-7
V: TRBV10-3
CDR3: CAISSSGRAYEQYF
DNA: TGTGCCATCAGTTCTAGCGGGAGGGCCTACGAGCAGTACTTC

D: NA
size: NA
J: TRBJ1-5
V: TRBV14
CDR3: CASSRLAGLNQPQHF
DNA: TGTGCCAGCAGCCGCCTGGCAGGGCTCAATCAGCCCCAGCATTTT

D: TRBD1
size: once
J: TRBJ2-1
V: TRBV10-3
CDR3: CAIRPGTGVNNEQFF
DNA: TGTGCCATCAGGCCCGGGACAGGGGTTAACAATGAGCAGTTCTTC

D: TRBD1
size: NA
J: TRBJ1-2
V: TRBV18
CDR3: CASSTGTGGRSYGYTF
DNA: TGTGCCAGCTCAACCGGGACAGGGGGCCGATCCTATGGCTACACCTTC

D: TRBD1
size: NA
J: TRBJ1-1
V: TRBV6-5
CDR3: CASSRTGNTEAFF
DNA: TGTGCCAGCAGCAGGACAGGGAACACTGAAGCTTTCTTT

D: NA
size: NA
J: TRBJ2-3
V: TRBV6-5
CDR3: CASTRDTDTQYF
DNA: TGTGCCAGCACCAGGGACACAGATACGCAGTATTTT

D: NA
size: NA
J: TRBJ2-1
V: TRBV11-3
CDR3: CASSLAPSSYNEQFF
DNA: TGTGCCAGCAGCTTAGCCCCGAGCTCCTACAATGAGCAGTTCTTC

D: NA
size: NA
J: TRBJ1-1
V: TRBV10-3
CDR3: CAISEPKASNTEAFF
DNA: TGTGCCATCAGTGAGCCAAAAGCATCCAACACTGAAGCTTTCTTT

D: TRBD1
size: NA
J: TRBJ1-1
V: TRBV7-2
CDR3: CASSPTGGVEDTEAFF
DNA: TGTGCCAGCAGCCCGACAGGGGGGGTGGAGGACACTGAAGCTTTCTTT

D: TRBD1
size: few
J: TRBJ1-1
V: TRBV6-5
CDR3: CASSSRDRWSTEAFF
DNA: TGTGCCAGCAGTTCCCGGGACAGGTGGTCCACTGAAGCTTTCTTT

D: TRBD1
size: few
J: TRBJ2-3
V: TRBV5-1
CDR3: CASSGTGTDTQYF
DNA: TGCGCCAGCAGCGGGACAGGGACAGATACGCAGTATTTT

D: TRBD2
size: NA
J: TRBJ2-2
V: TRBV19
CDR3: CASSLSGAGELFF
DNA: TGTGCCAGTAGCCTAAGCGGGGCCGGGGAGCTGTTTTTT